The 9 T cell receptor beta chains below all came from one sample that was sequenced in a study of shared clonotypes between healthy human individuals. Assay: immunoSEQ multiplex PCR; the TCRdb copy retains only in-frame clones and omits some. The table shows roughly 2.2 million clones, with just over 90% occurring only once. The sequencing input was naive CD4+ T cells from PBMCs. This sample's subset: CD45RA+ positively selected. The receptor source for this set is a man aged 18 to 35 in good health. Some clones in this sample may be carry-over from other donors' samples.

V usage is TRBV6-1 and J usage is TRBJ2-7, with 10 bases identical to TRBD1. J gave up 5 bases and V 8 bases, and 9 bases lay outside the gene matches. Looked up from germline, CDR1 is MNHNS and CDR2 is SASEGT. The CDR3 has 14 residues. CDR3 DNA: TGTGCCAGCGGGTCTCGGGACAGGGGTAACGAGCAGTACTTC. Translation: CASGSRDRGNEQYF.

The rearrangement links TRBV7-8 to TRBJ1-1; tentatively, D is TRBD1 (5 bases). This CDR3 comprises 13 residues. Germline values: CDR1 SGHVS, CDR2 FQNEAQ. V lost 6 bases and J 0 bases, leaving 8 bases between the germline ends. The chain's CDR3 is CASRSGLNTEAFF. CDR3 nucleotide sequence: TGTGCCAGCAGGTCAGGGTTGAACACTGAAGCTTTCTTT.

The rearrangement joins TRBV10-2 to TRBJ2-6; 9 nucleotides align to TRBD1. The trim removed 6 bases at V and 0 bases at J, leaving 6 bases unmatched. This CDR3 region has 17 residues. Germline lookup yields CDR1 WSHSY and CDR2 SAAADI. The CDR3 region is CASRAGTGLSGANVLTF. CDR3 DNA: TGCGCCAGCAGAGCCGGGACAGGGCTCTCTGGGGCCAACGTCCTGACTTTC.

The chain couples TRBV15 to TRBJ1-1; D unresolved. Trimming took off 4 bases at V and 4 bases at J, with 7 bases between the two ends. Looked up from germline, CDR1 is LNHNV and CDR2 is YYDKDF (reference sequence). The CDR3 has 12 amino acids. The CDR3 bases are TGTGCCACCAGCACTTTTCCCACTGAAGCTTTCTTT. Amino acid sequence: CATSTFPTEAFF.

The V call is TRBV5-6, the J call TRBJ1-4; the D gene is possibly TRBD1 (6 bases). V lost 1 base to trimming and J lost 8 bases, with 15 bases between them. CDR1 is SGHDT and CDR2 is YYEEEE in the germline V gene. CDR3 length: 15 residues. The DNA of the CDR3 is TGTGCCAGCAGCTTGTTTAGGACCAGGGGCGAAAAACTGTTTTTT. Protein sequence: CASSLFRTRGEKLFF.

This clone was found once. The rearrangement links TRBV7-3 to TRBJ2-1; D is possibly TRBD2 (6 bases). CDR1 is SGHTA, CDR2 FQGTGA, per germline. Trimming shortened V by 11 bases and J by 6 bases, and 14 bases separated the two germline ends. The CDR3 extends over 12 amino acids. CDR3 nucleotides: TGTGCCTCCGGGAGAGGGATCAATGAGCAGTTCTTC. Translating it yields CASGRGINEQFF.

This chain joins TRBV6-1 and TRBJ2-1; D perhaps matches TRBD1 (6 bases). The CDR3 totals 16 residues. Germline lookup yields CDR1 MNHNS and CDR2 SASEGT. With 2 bases removed from V and 8 bases from J, the gap between germline ends came to 19 bases. The CDR3 coding sequence is TGTGCCAGCAGTGAACGATTCGGGTCCGACAGGTATGAGCAGTTCTTC. It translates to CASSERFGSDRYEQFF.

V usage is TRBV7-9 and J usage is TRBJ2-3; 7 positions agree with TRBD2. The V segment lost 5 bases and the J segment 2 bases; nucleotides outside the gene matches: 13. CDR1 and CDR2 from the germline V gene are SEHNR and FQNEAQ (reference sequence). This CDR3 region has 17 residues. Here the CDR3 reads CASSLRKASGNTDTQYF. As DNA, the CDR3 is TGTGCCAGCAGCCTCCGGAAGGCTAGCGGAAACACAGATACGCAGTATTTT.

This clone was found once. The rearrangement joins TRBV6-1 to TRBJ2-1; the match to TRBD1 covers 8 bases. The length of the CDR3 is 13 residues. With V trimmed by 6 bases and J by 6 bases, 4 bases remained unmatched. Germline V lookup: CDR1 MNHNS, CDR2 SASEGT. The CDR3 is CASRADRGNEQFF. CDR3 sequence (DNA): TGTGCCAGCAGAGCCGACAGGGGCAATGAGCAGTTCTTC.